This entry features one T cell receptor beta chain sequence. These data come from a study of blood T cell repertoires in COVID-19. Background on the study: COVID-19 samples, acute and convalescent, were from the United States, Italy and Spain. Sample material is recorded as cDNA or gDNA derived from T cells, B-cell-depleted T cells, or PBMCs.

In the authors' methods: Quantification of nucleated cells was approximated via reference gene primer amplification. Measured with immunoSEQ multiplex PCR; TCRdb has only the in-frame clones, and not every one. The V and J calls and clone size are taken from that table; D and trimming were inferred from the DNA. The sample contains about 250,000 clones, around 88% of which appear only once. The V and J ends lost 5 bases and 5 bases respectively, with 18 bases between them. There are 15 residues in the CDR3. Germline CDR1 and CDR2: SGHNT and YENEEA. The TCR was taken from a man older than 75 with acute or convalescent COVID-19. Sequencing used peripheral blood. The chain uses TRBV11-3 and TRBJ2-5; possible D gene TRBD2, 6 bases. The CDR3 nucleotides are TGTGCCAGCAGCCCTGGATTGGGGGAGGTGGAGACCCAGTACTTC. Translation gives CASSPGLGEVETQYF. The complete variable domain, with remaining parts taken from reference TRBV11-3 and TRBJ2-5, reads EAGVVQSPRYKIIEKKQPVAFWCNPISGHNTLYWYLQNLGQGPELLIRYENEEAVDDSQLPKDRFSAERLKGVDSTLKIQPAELGDSAVYLCASSPGLGEVETQYFGPGTRLLVL.